This TCR beta chain is drawn from a study of T cell repertoires in cytomegalovirus infection. Study background: Based on public TCR beta signatures, there were indications of CMV infection and of a matching HLA type.

A single record per CDR3 protein comes from TCRdb applying MiXCR to the reads. The sample includes hundreds of thousands of distinct CDR3 sequences, 30% to 40% of them seen just once. For this clonotype: Its cognate antigen is unknown. Given a much more abundant clone one base away, this may be a read error.

CDR3 length: 13 amino acids. Germline V gene data show CDR1 as SEHNR and CDR2 as FQNEAQ (reference sequence). Sample: cultured CD8+ T cells from PBMCs, taken from culture after CMV antigen stimulation. The chain carries TRBV7-9 and TRBJ1-1; D is unclear. The source is a human donor in good health (CMV status not recorded). Some clones in this sample may be carry-over from other donors' samples. CDR3 coding DNA: TGTGTCACCGCACATCCTGGGAACACTGAAGCTTTCTTT. This translates into CVTAHPGNTEAFF.